The clone carrying this T cell receptor (beta chain) was recorded many times. Its antigen is not known. Out of roughly 9.3 ml of fresh peripheral blood, PBMCs were obtained. The TCR beta CDR3 regions underwent amplification from RNA transcripts. After a first-round RT-PCR with HTBI primers, a second-round multiplex PCR was run. TCRdb re-called the multiplex PCR reads through MiXCR, storing one row per CDR3 protein. The sample consists of 350,000 to 450,000 distinct CDR3 sequences, under 25% of them appearing once. The entry originates in a study of Graves' ophthalmopathy and Graves' hyperthyroidism. Study-level points and caveats: Stable hyperthyroidism and ophthalmopathy were told apart by a 13-signature model, which achieved just over 85% sensitivity and almost 82% specificity.

Germline assignment: CDR1 MGHRA and CDR2 YSYEKL. This CDR3 contains 17 residues. Trimming cost V 1 base and J 1 base; bases outside gene matches: 5. The sample consisted of peripheral blood. V and J are TRBV4-1 and TRBJ1-5; 9 bases are shared with TRBD1. The TCR was taken from a woman between 18 and 30 years old with stable Graves' hyperthyroidism. The CDR3 region is CASSQGDRVWSNQPQHF. In DNA, the CDR3 is TGCGCCAGCAGCCAAGGGGACAGGGTGTGGAGCAATCAGCCCCAGCATTTT.